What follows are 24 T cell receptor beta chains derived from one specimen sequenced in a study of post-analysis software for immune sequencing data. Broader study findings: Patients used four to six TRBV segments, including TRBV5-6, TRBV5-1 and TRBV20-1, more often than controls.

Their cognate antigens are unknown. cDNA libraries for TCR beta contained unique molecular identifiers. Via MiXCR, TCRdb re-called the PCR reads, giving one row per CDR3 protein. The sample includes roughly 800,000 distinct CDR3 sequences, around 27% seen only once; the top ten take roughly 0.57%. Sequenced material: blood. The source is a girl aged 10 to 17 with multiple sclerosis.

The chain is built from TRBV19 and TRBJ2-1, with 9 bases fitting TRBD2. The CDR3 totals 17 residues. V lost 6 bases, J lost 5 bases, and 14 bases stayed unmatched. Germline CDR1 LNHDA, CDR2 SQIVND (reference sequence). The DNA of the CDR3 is TGTGCCAGTAGACATGGGGCTAGCGGGACTTGGGACAATGAGCAGTTCTTC. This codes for CASRHGASGTWDNEQFF.

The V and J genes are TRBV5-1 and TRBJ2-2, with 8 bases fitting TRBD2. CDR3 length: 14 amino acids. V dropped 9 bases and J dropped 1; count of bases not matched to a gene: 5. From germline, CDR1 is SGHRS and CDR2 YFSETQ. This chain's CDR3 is CATSGLRNTGELFF. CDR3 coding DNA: TGCGCCACTAGCGGGCTTAGGAACACCGGGGAGCTGTTTTTT.

The CDR3 coding sequence is TGCAGCGTTTTCGACCGAGGAGGCTACACCTTC. Amino acid sequence: CSVFDRGGYTF. The V and J genes are TRBV29-1 and TRBJ1-2; D unclear. V lost 5 bases, J lost 8 bases, and 12 bases lay in between. Per the germline V gene, CDR1 is SQVTM and CDR2 is ANQGSEA. CDR3 size: 11 residues.

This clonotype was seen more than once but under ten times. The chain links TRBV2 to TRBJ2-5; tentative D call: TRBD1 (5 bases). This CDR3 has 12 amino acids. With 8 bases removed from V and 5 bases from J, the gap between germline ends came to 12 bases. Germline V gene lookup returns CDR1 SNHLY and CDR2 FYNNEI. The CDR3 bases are TGTGCCAGCGGGATAAAGGGGGAGACCCAGTACTTC. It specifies CASGIKGETQYF.

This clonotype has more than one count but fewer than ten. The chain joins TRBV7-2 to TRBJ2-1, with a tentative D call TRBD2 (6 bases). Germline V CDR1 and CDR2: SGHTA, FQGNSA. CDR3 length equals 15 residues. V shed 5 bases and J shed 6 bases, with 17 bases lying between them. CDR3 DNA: TGTGCCAGCAGCGGGTCGGGACTGGACTCCAATGAGCAGTTCTTC. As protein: CASSGSGLDSNEQFF.

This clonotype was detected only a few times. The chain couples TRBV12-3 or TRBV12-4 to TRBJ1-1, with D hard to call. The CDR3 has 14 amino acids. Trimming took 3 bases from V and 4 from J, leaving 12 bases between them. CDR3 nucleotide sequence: TGTGCCAGCAGTTTTGGGAGGAGCGGCACTGAAGCTTTCTTT. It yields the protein CASSFGRSGTEAFF.

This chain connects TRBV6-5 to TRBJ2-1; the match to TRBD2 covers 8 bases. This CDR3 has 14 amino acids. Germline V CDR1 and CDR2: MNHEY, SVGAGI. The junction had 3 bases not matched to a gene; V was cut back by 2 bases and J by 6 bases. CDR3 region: CASSYRGGTNEQFF. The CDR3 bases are TGTGCCAGCAGTTACCGGGGGGGGACCAATGAGCAGTTCTTC.

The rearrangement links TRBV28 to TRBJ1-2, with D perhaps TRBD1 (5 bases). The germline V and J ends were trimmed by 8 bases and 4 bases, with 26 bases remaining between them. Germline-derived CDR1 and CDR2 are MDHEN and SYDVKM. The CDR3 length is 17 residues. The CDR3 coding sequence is TGTGCCAGCCGCCTGGGGGGAGACGATTTGTTGGGCTATGGCTACACCTTC. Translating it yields CASRLGGDDLLGYGYTF.

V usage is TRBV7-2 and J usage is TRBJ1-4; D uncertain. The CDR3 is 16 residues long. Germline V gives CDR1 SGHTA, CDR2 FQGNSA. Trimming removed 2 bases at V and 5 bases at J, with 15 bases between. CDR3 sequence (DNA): TGTGCCAGCAGCTTAACCCGACACGCGGGGAATGAAAAACTGTTTTTT. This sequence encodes CASSLTRHAGNEKLFF.

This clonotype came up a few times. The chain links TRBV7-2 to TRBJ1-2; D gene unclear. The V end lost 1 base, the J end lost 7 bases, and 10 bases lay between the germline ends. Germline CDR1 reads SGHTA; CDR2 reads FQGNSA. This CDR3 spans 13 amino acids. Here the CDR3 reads CASSLEVGRGYTF. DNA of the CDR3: TGTGCCAGCAGCTTAGAAGTCGGCCGTGGCTACACCTTC.

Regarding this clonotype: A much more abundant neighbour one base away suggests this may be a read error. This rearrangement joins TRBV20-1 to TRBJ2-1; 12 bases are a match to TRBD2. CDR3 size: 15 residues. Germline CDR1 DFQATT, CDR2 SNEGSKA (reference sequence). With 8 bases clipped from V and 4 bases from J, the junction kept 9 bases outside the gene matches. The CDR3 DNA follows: TGCAGTACTCCTTTGCTAGCGGGAGGGTACAATGAGCAGTTCTTC. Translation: CSTPLLAGGYNEQFF.

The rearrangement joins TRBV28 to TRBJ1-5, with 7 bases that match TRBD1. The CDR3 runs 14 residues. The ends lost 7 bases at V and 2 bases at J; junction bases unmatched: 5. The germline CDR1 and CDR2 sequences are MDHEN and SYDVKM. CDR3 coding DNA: TGTGCCAGCAATCCTACAGGGGGCAATCAGCCCCAGCATTTT. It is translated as CASNPTGGNQPQHF.

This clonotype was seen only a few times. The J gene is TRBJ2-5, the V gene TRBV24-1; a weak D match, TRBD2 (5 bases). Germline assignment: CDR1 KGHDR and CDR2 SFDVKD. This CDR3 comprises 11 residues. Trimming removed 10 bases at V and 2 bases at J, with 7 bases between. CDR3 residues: CATGEQETQYF. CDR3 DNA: TGTGCCACGGGAGAACAAGAGACCCAGTACTTC.

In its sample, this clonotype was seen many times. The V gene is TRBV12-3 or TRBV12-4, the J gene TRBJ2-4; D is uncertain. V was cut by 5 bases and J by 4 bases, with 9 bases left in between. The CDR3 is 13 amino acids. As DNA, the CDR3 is TGTGCCAGCAGTCCCCTGGTGAAAAACATTCAGTACTTC. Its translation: CASSPLVKNIQYF.

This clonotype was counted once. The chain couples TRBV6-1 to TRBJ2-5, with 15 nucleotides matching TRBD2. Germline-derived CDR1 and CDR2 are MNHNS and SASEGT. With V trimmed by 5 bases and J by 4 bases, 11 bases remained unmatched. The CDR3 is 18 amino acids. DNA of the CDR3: TGTGCCAGCAGTCGCAGCTTCGGACTAGCGGGAGGGGCAGAGACCCAGTACTTC. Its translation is CASSRSFGLAGGAETQYF.

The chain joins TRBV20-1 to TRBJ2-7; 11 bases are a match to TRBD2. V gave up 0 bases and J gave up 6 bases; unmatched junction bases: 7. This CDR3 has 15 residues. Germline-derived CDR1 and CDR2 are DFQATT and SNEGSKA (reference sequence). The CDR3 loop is CSARELLAGAGEQYF. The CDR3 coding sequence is TGCAGTGCTAGAGAGTTACTAGCGGGAGCGGGCGAGCAGTACTTC.

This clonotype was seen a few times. The CDR3 region is CASSFAIGRMETQYF. CDR3 bases: TGTGCCAGCAGCTTTGCCATCGGGAGGATGGAGACCCAGTACTTC. J is TRBJ2-5 and V is TRBV7-2; 7 bases are a match to TRBD2. Trimming at V came to 3 bases and at J to 5 bases, leaving 9 bases not matched to a gene. CDR1 and CDR2 from the germline V gene are SGHTA and FQGNSA. This CDR3 is built from 15 residues. The full variable domain, with the rest looked up from reference TRBV7-2 and TRBJ2-5, is GAGVSQSPSNKVTEKGKDVELRCDPISGHTALYWYRQSLGQGLEFLIYFQGNSAPDKSGLPSDRFSAERTGGSVSTLTIQRTQQEDSAVYLCASSFAIGRMETQYFGPGTRLLVL.

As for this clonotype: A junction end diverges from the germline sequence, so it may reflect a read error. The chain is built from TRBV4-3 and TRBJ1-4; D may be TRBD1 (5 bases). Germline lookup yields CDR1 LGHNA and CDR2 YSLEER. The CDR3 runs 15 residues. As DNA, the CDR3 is TGCGCCAGCAGCCAAGATTTAGGGGAACATGAAAGACTGTTTTTT. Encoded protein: CASSQDLGEHERLFF.

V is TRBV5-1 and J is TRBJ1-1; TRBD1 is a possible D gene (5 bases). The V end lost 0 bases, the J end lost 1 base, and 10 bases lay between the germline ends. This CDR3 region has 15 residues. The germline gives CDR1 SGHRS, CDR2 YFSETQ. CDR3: CASSLVSGTNTEAFF. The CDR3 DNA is TGCGCCAGCAGCTTGGTTTCGGGGACGAACACTGAAGCTTTCTTT.

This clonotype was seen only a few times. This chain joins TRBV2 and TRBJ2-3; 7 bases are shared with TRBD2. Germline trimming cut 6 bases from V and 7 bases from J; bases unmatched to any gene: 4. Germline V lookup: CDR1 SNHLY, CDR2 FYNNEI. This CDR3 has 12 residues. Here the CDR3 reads CASSGDYYTQYF. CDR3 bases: TGTGCCAGCAGCGGGGACTATTATACGCAGTATTTT. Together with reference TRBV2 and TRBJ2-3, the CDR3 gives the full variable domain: EPEVTQTPSHQVTQMGQEVILRCVPISNHLYFYWYRQILGQKVEFLVSFYNNEISEKSEIFDDQFSVERPDGSNFTLKIRSTKLEDSAMYFCASSGDYYTQYFGPGTRLTVL.

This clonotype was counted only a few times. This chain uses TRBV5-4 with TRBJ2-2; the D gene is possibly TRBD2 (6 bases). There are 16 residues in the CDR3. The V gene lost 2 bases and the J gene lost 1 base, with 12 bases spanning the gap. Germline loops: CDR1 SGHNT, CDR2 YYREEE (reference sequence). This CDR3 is CASSFDGGRNTGELFF. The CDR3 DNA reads TGTGCCAGCAGCTTCGACGGGGGACGGAACACCGGGGAGCTGTTTTTT.

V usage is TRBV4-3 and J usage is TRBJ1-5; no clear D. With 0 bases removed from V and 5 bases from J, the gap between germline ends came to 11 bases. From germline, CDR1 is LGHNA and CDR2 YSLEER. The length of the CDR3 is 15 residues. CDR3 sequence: CASSQDLAADQPQHF. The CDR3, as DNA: TGCGCCAGCAGCCAAGATTTAGCCGCTGATCAGCCCCAGCATTTT.

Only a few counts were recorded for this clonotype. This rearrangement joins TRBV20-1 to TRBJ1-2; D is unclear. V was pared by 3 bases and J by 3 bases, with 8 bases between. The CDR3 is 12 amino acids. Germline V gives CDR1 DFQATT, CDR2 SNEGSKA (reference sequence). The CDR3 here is CSASQADYGYTF. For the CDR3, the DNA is TGCAGTGCTAGTCAGGCGGACTATGGCTACACCTTC.

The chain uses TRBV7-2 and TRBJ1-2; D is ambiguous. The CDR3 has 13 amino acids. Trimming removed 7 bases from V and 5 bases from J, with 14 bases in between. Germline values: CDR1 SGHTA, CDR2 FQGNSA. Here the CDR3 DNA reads TGTGCCAGCATCCTTACCGATAAATATGGCTACACCTTC. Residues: CASILTDKYGYTF.